The sequence of this TCR beta chain was determined in a study of cytomegalovirus exposure and HLA in healthy donors. This CDR3 comprises 15 residues. V shed 3 bases, J shed 9 bases, and the junction held 10 bases outside the gene matches. CDR1 is MDHEN and CDR2 is SYDVKM in the germline V gene. Primers included in the PCR were 60 Vbeta and 13 Jbeta primers. Libraries were prepared by immunoSEQ multiplex PCR; TCRdb keeps only in-frame clonotypes and omits some of them. The sample has fewer than 110,000 clones; 70% to 80% are singletons. This sequence joins TRBV28 and TRBJ2-1; the match to TRBD2 covers 8 bases. This sequence was found in a man younger than 30 in good health and CMV-seronegative. The sample consisted of PBMCs. Here the CDR3 reads CASSFRGGYWREQFF. The CDR3 nucleotides read TGTGCCAGCAGTTTCCGGGGGGGGTACTGGCGTGAGCAGTTCTTC.